The 17 T cell receptor beta chains below come from one sample, sequenced in a study of T cell changes during pregnancy in multiple sclerosis. The assay was immunoSEQ multiplex PCR, and TCRdb's table has in-frame clones only and misses some. The sample comprises 26,000 or so clones, around 90% of which are singletons, and around 4.9% rests with the top ten. The material sequenced was peripheral blood, taken in the first trimester of pregnancy. The source of these receptors is a female donor in good health, enrolled as a control in a pregnancy study.

The chain links TRBV20-1 to TRBJ2-7; unclear D gene. The CDR3 contains 10 residues. Trimming took off 6 bases at V and 1 base at J, with 4 bases between the two ends. The germline V gene has CDR1 DFQATT and CDR2 SNEGSKA (reference sequence). The CDR3 loop is CSARSYEQYF. Here the CDR3 DNA reads TGCAGTGCCCGTTCCTACGAGCAGTACTTC.

The rearrangement uses TRBV2 and TRBJ2-2, with 9 bases matching TRBD1. The CDR3 spans 16 residues. The V gene's germline CDR1 is SNHLY and CDR2 FYNNEI. The ends lost 6 bases at V and 6 bases at J; junction bases unmatched: 11. The CDR3 spells CASRGTPGQGPGELFF. CDR3 in DNA: TGTGCCAGCAGGGGTACTCCGGGACAGGGACCCGGGGAGCTGTTTTTT.

This chain links TRBV7-9 with TRBJ2-1, with D maybe TRBD1 (6 bases). The CDR3 has 13 residues. V was trimmed by 8 bases and J by 8 bases, leaving 16 bases between them. Germline CDR1 is SEHNR and CDR2 is FQNEAQ (reference sequence). In DNA, the CDR3 is TGTGCCAGCGGCAGGGGCGAGGGGCATGAGCAGTTCTTC. It yields the protein CASGRGEGHEQFF.

The chain recombines TRBV5-1 with TRBJ1-3; no reliable D call. V was trimmed by 3 bases and J by 0 bases, leaving 7 bases between them. This CDR3 spans 14 amino acids. Germline loops: CDR1 SGHRS, CDR2 YFSETQ. Here the CDR3 DNA reads TGCGCCAGCAGCTCGGAGGGCTCTGGAAACACCATATATTTT. It is translated as CASSSEGSGNTIYF.

A word on this clone: The CDR3 ends on some other residue instead of the conserved phenylalanine or tryptophan, so this is likely a read error. The chain combines TRBV7-9 with TRBJ2-7; 7 bases align to TRBD2. V dropped 1 base and J dropped 9; count of bases not matched to a gene: 12. CDR1 is SEHNR, CDR2 FQNEAQ, per germline (reference sequence). There are 15 residues in the CDR3. The CDR3 DNA sequence: TGTGCCAGCAGCTTAGAAGGGGCTAGCGGCAAGGGGCAGTACCTC. It codes for CASSLEGASGKGQYL.

Worth noting for this clone: At one of its ends the junction is not consistent with the germline gene, which may arise from a read error. The chain recombines TRBV6-6 with TRBJ1-4; 7 nucleotides line up with TRBD1. The germline gives CDR1 MNHNY, CDR2 SVGAGI (reference sequence). CDR3 length equals 12 residues. The CDR3 sequence: CASSYSLGTEYF. In DNA, the CDR3 is TGTGCCAGCAGTTACTCCCTAGGGACAGAGTATTTT.

The rearrangement uses TRBV10-2 and TRBJ1-6; 11 nucleotides line up with TRBD1. The ends lost 6 bases at V and 8 bases at J; junction bases unmatched: 9. The CDR3 contains 16 residues. CDR1 is WSHSY, CDR2 SAAADI, per germline. The CDR3 DNA is TGCGCCAGCAGCCGGACAGGGGGCTTTGGTGATTCACCCCTCCACTTT. It codes for CASSRTGGFGDSPLHF.

The chain has TRBV9 and TRBJ2-5; D may be TRBD2 (6 bases). Germline loops: CDR1 SGDLS, CDR2 YYNGEE. V lost 4 bases and J 5 bases, leaving 21 bases between the germline ends. The CDR3 loop spans 16 amino acids. CDR3 nucleotides: TGTGCCAGCAGCACCTCAGGGAGACGGAGGGATGAGACCCAGTACTTC. Residues: CASSTSGRRRDETQYF.

V usage is TRBV4-1 and J usage is TRBJ2-5; D unclear. CDR3 length: 13 amino acids. CDR1 and CDR2 (germline): MGHRA, YSYEKL. V shed 1 base and J shed 5 bases, with 8 bases lying between them. The CDR3, as DNA: TGCGCCAGCAGCCAAGTACTCCGGGAGACCCAGTACTTC. Its translation: CASSQVLRETQYF.

This clone was seen a single time. The chain combines TRBV10-1 with TRBJ1-3, with 9 bases lining up with TRBD1. The germline gives CDR1 WNHNN, CDR2 SYGVQD (reference sequence). V was clipped by 8 bases and J by 1 base; unmatched bases: 0. The CDR3 contains 13 residues. The CDR3 DNA follows: TGCGCCAGCGGACAGGGGTCTGGAAACACCATATATTTT. It codes for CASGQGSGNTIYF.

This sequence joins TRBV18 and TRBJ1-2; TRBD1 aligns across 7 bases. The CDR3 extends over 15 amino acids. Losses at the gene ends were 0 bases for V and 0 bases for J; bases not matched to a gene: 1. The germline CDR1 and CDR2 sequences are KGHSH and LQKENI. For the CDR3, the DNA is TGTGCCAGCTCACCACCGGACAGGCCTAACTATGGCTACACCTTC. Its translation: CASSPPDRPNYGYTF.

This rearrangement joins TRBV4-2 to TRBJ2-3, with 12 nucleotides matching TRBD2. The CDR3 contains 19 residues. The V and J ends lost 4 bases and 2 bases, in that order; junction bases with no gene match: 13. The germline CDR1 and CDR2 sequences are LGHNA and YNFKEQ. CDR3 amino acids: CASSPTAASGGENTDTQYF. Here the CDR3 DNA reads TGTGCCAGCAGCCCCACTGCGGCTAGCGGGGGGGAAAACACAGATACGCAGTATTTT.

V gene TRBV4-1 combines with J gene TRBJ2-7, with 12 bases that match TRBD2. V was pared by 4 bases and J by 3 bases, with 13 bases of the junction left unmatched. CDR1 MGHRA and CDR2 YSYEKL come from the germline V gene. This CDR3 has 18 amino acids. This CDR3 reads CASSPGGLAGGEIYEQYF. CDR3 sequence (DNA): TGCGCCAGCAGCCCCGGCGGGCTAGCGGGAGGGGAAATCTACGAGCAGTACTTC.

This rearrangement joins TRBV11-3 to TRBJ2-1; TRBD2 aligns across 15 bases. V shed 2 bases, J shed 6 bases, and the junction held 5 bases outside the gene matches. The CDR3 contains 17 residues. Looked up from germline, CDR1 is SGHNT and CDR2 is YENEEA. As DNA, the CDR3 is TGTGCCAGCAGCTTACGGACTAGCGGGGGGGCAAGCAATGAGCAGTTCTTC. Translation: CASSLRTSGGASNEQFF.

The chain recombines TRBV5-1 with TRBJ2-7, with 11 bases fitting TRBD2. The CDR3 is made up of 15 amino acids. With V trimmed by 4 bases and J by 0 bases, 3 bases remained unmatched. Per the germline V gene, CDR1 is SGHRS and CDR2 is YFSETQ. CDR3 protein: CASSPGLADSYEQYF. In DNA form, the CDR3 reads TGCGCCAGCAGCCCGGGACTAGCGGACTCCTACGAGCAGTACTTC.

CDR3 bases: TGTGCCTGGAGTGAAAAGGGGTGGGGTTATCAGCCCCAGCATTTT. Residues: CAWSEKGWGYQPQHF. The chain carries TRBV30 and TRBJ1-5; D possibly corresponds to TRBD1 (5 bases). CDR3 length equals 15 residues. CDR1 and CDR2 from the germline V gene are GTSNPN and SVGIG (reference sequence). The V end was cut by 1 base, the J end by 5 bases, with 15 bases between.

The chain couples TRBV29-1 to TRBJ2-7; TRBD2 is a possible D gene (6 bases). Per the germline V gene, CDR1 is SQVTM and CDR2 is ANQGSEA. V shed 6 bases and J shed 2 bases, with 23 bases lying between them. CDR3 length equals 16 residues. This chain's CDR3 is CSVRGPARSGAYEQYF. The CDR3 bases are TGCAGCGTCCGGGGACCCGCCAGATCGGGGGCCTACGAGCAGTACTTC.